This is a list of T cell receptor beta chains from one sample in a study of blood T cell repertoires in COVID-19. TCRdb's copy holds only in-frame clones and misses some; the assay was immunoSEQ multiplex PCR. This table has a few hundred thousand clones, around nine tenths appearing once. Sample: peripheral blood. The receptors derive from a woman aged 65 to 85 with COVID-19, enrolled during active disease. Each CDR3 is given with its conserved first and last residue. D genes are given only for firm matches. Size values are once, few and many counts, or a class for expanded clones, and some rows have none.

size	D	V	J	DNA	CDR3
NA	TRBD1	TRBV2	TRBJ2-6	TGTGCCAGCAGTGAAGTCATAGGGACAGGGACTGGGGCCAACGTCCTGACTTTC	CASSEVIGTGTGANVLTF
NA	NA	TRBV14	TRBJ2-2	TGTGCCAGCAGCCACGAGGCCGACAGGATGGGGCCCGGGGAGCTGTTTTTT	CASSHEADRMGPGELFF
NA	NA	TRBV21-1	TRBJ2-7	TGTGCCAGCAGAGTCCCCCGTGCAGGGGGCTCCTACGAGCAGTACTTC	CASRVPRAGGSYEQYF
once	NA	TRBV11-2	TRBJ1-1	TGTGCCAGCAGCTTAGACCCAGCGGCTGAAGCTTTCTTT	CASSLDPAAEAFF
NA	NA	TRBV28	TRBJ2-3	TGTGCCAGCAGCCCCGTTAATACAGATACGCAGTATTTT	CASSPVNTDTQYF
NA	NA	TRBV3-1/TRBV3-2	TRBJ1-5	TGTGCCAGCAGCCTAAGAGGCTTTAGCAATCAGCCCCAGCATTTT	CASSLRGFSNQPQHF
NA	TRBD2	TRBV19	TRBJ2-3	TGTGCCAGTAGTACAGATCTAGCGGGAAGCTCAGATACGCAGTATTTT	CASSTDLAGSSDTQYF
NA	TRBD1	TRBV30	TRBJ1-5	TGTGCCTGGAGTGAGGGACAGGTATACCAGCCCCAGCATTTT	CAWSEGQVYQPQHF
once	NA	TRBV6-1	TRBJ2-5	TGTGCCAGCAGTGAAAACAGGCCCCGGGAGACCCAGTACTTC	CASSENRPRETQYF
NA	NA	TRBV15	TRBJ2-2	TGTGCCACCAGCAGAGCTTCGAACACCGGGGAGCTGTTTTTT	CATSRASNTGELFF
NA	TRBD2	TRBV5-4	TRBJ2-5	TGTGCCAGCAGCCGCCCGCTTAGCGGGAAAGAGACCCAGTACTTC	CASSRPLSGKETQYF
NA	NA	TRBV30	TRBJ1-2	TGTGCCTGGAGGTCCACGGCGCGGGGCTACACCTTC	CAWRSTARGYTF
NA	NA	TRBV5-1	TRBJ2-3	TGCGCCAGCAGCTTAGGTATTAGCGGCACAGATACGCAGTATTTT	CASSLGISGTDTQYF
NA	TRBD2	TRBV10-3	TRBJ2-1	TGTGCCATCAGCGGACTAGCGGGAGTAGGGGACAATGAGCAGTTCTTC	CAISGLAGVGDNEQFF
NA	TRBD1	TRBV5-8	TRBJ2-5	TGTGCCAGCAGCCGCGACAGGGGGCGCGGGGAGACCCAGTACTTC	CASSRDRGRGETQYF
NA	TRBD1	TRBV7-2	TRBJ2-7	TGTGCCAGCAGCCCGCACCCGGGACAGGGCTACGAGCAGTACTTC	CASSPHPGQGYEQYF
NA	NA	TRBV19	TRBJ1-2	TGTGCCAGTTATCCCCGAGGAGGAATTATTTCCTTTTCCTACACCTTC	CASYPRGGIISFSYTF
NA	NA	TRBV6-5	TRBJ2-6	TGTGCCACCGACCGGGGGTCTGGGGCCAACGTCCTGACTTTC	CATDRGSGANVLTF
NA	TRBD1	TRBV28	TRBJ1-1	TGTGCCAGTGGAAGGACCGGGACAGTGAGATGGCCGGCTTTCTTT	CASGRTGTVRWPAFF
NA	NA	TRBV10-3	TRBJ2-3	TGTGCCATCAGTCCTACAGGGGAGGGCACAGATACGCAGTATTTT	CAISPTGEGTDTQYF
few	NA	TRBV2	TRBJ1-4	TGTGCCAGCAGGGGAGGAGCAACTAATGAAAAACTGTTTTTT	CASRGGATNEKLFF
NA	NA	TRBV10-3	TRBJ2-3	TGTGCCATCAGTATACAGGGCACAGATACGCAGTATTTT	CAISIQGTDTQYF
NA	NA	TRBV27	TRBJ2-7	TGTGCCAGCGAACGACTAGCGTCAGGGGGGGCCTACGAGCAGTACTTC	CASERLASGGAYEQYF
NA	NA	TRBV3-1/TRBV3-2	TRBJ2-1	TGTGCCAGCAGCCAAGGACTTTTGTCCAATGAGCAGTTCTTC	CASSQGLLSNEQFF
NA	NA	TRBV6-6	TRBJ1-1	TGTGCCAGCAGCGATCGCCTGACAGAGAACACTGAAGCTTTCTTT	CASSDRLTENTEAFF
NA	TRBD1	TRBV19	TRBJ1-5	TGTGCCAGCTCGGGACAGAGGGATCAGCCCCAGCATTTT	CASSGQRDQPQHF
NA	TRBD1	TRBV2	TRBJ1-2	TGTGCCAGCAGTGGTGGACAGGGGTATGGCTACACCTTC	CASSGGQGYGYTF
NA	NA	TRBV6-1	TRBJ2-7	TGTGCCAGCAGTGATGCGGCAGGGTCCAACGAGCAGTACTTC	CASSDAAGSNEQYF
NA	TRBD1	TRBV5-1	TRBJ1-4	TGCGCCAGCAGCTTGGGGGACAGGTGGATTTTT	CASSLGDRWIF
NA	TRBD2	TRBV4-1	TRBJ2-7	TGCGCCAGCAGCCAAACCCTCACTAGCGCCTACGAGCAGTACTTC	CASSQTLTSAYEQYF
NA	TRBD1	TRBV11-3	TRBJ1-3	TGTGCCAGCAGCAGACAGGGGGCGTCGGGAAACACCATATATTTT	CASSRQGASGNTIYF
NA	NA	TRBV5-4	TRBJ2-5	TGTGCCAGCAGCTTGGCCGGACGGGAATTTGAGACCCAGTACTTC	CASSLAGREFETQYF
NA	TRBD2	TRBV13	TRBJ2-1	TGTGCCAGCAGCCATAGGACTAGACGGGTGGGGTATGAGCAGTTCTTC	CASSHRTRRVGYEQFF
once	NA	TRBV27	TRBJ2-3	TGTGCCAGCAGTTTAGTGGGGGCCTTTCAGGTCGATACGCAGTATTTT	CASSLVGAFQVDTQYF
NA	NA	TRBV10-3	TRBJ2-7	TGTGCCATCAGTGCCGGCAGGGCTTACGAGCAGTACTTC	CAISAGRAYEQYF
NA	TRBD1	TRBV19	TRBJ2-3	TGTGCCAGTAGTACTAGGGACAGCAACACAGATACGCAGTATTTT	CASSTRDSNTDTQYF
NA	NA	TRBV21-1	TRBJ2-7	TGTGCCAGCAGCCATATCCTGGGACTAAGCGTCTACGAGCAGTACTTC	CASSHILGLSVYEQYF